This T cell receptor (beta chain) derives from a study of CD8+CD57+ T cells in acquired aplastic anemia. Overall study: Average DNA yield from sorted CD4+ and CD8+ cells was roughly 3 ug. Overall study results and limits: Patients and controls turned out to have some 30 CD8+ CDR3 sequences in common. Patients and healthy controls showed no significant CD8+ Simpson's diversity difference.

Profiling of TCR beta VDJ combinations and CDR3 sequences used genomic DNA as template. Using its own MiXCR run on the reads, TCRdb lists one record per CDR3 protein. Counted here are 260,000 or so distinct CDR3 sequences, 82% occurring once; the ten biggest clones make up approximately 42%. Note on this clonotype: The target antigen is unknown.

This CDR3 has 16 amino acids. Germline loops: CDR1 SEHNR, CDR2 FQNEAQ (reference sequence). The J segment lost 5 bases and the V segment lost 5 bases, leaving 13 bases of the junction unmatched. Before being chosen for sequencing, patients had shown CD8+CD57+ cell expansion by flow cytometry. As a group, the patients uniformly had severe acquired aplastic anemia. The sequence came from a human donor with aplastic anemia. The chain joins TRBV7-9 to TRBJ2-3; 7 bases agree with TRBD1. The sample taken for sequencing was sorted CD4+, CD8+, or CD8+CD57+ T cells (not recorded which) from PBMCs. The CDR3 region has the DNA TGTGCCAGCAGCGTAGGAGGACAGGTCCACCTAGATACGCAGTATTTT. Its translation is CASSVGGQVHLDTQYF.